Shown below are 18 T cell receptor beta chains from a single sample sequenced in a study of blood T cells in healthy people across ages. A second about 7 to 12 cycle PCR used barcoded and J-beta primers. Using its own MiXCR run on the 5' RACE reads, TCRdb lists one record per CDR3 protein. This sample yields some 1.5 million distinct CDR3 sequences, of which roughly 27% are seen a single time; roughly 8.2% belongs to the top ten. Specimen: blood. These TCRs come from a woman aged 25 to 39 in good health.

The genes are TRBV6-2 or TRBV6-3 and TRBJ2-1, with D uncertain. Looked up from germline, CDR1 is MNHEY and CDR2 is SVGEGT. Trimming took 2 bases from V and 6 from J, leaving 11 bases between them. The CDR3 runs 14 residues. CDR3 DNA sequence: TGTGCCAGCAGTTACCCGGCCCCCGGCAATGAGCAGTTCTTC. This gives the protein CASSYPAPGNEQFF.

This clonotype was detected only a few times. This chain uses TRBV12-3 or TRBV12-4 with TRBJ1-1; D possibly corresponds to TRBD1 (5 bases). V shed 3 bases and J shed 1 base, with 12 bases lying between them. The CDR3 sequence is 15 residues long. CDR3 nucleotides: TGTGCCAGCAGTTTGGCAGGGTTAAGGAACACTGAAGCTTTCTTT. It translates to CASSLAGLRNTEAFF.

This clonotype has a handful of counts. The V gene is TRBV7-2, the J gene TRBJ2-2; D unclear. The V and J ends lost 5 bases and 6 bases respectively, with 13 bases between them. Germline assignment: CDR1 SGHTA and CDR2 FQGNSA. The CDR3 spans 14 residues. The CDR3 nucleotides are TGTGCCAGCAGCCCCGAGGCTTCTTCCGGGGAGCTGTTTTTT. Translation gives CASSPEASSGELFF.

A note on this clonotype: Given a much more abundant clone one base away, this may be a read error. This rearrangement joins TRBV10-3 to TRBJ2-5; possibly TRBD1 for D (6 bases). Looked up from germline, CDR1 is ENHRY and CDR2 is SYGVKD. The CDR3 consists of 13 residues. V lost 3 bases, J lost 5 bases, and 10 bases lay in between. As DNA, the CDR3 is TGTGCCATCAGTGAACAGGGCGAGGAGACCCAGTACTTC. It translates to CAISEQGEETQYF.

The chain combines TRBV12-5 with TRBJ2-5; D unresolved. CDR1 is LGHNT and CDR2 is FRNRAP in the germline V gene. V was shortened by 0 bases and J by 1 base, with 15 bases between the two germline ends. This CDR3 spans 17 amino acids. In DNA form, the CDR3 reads TGTGCTAGTGGTTTGGTAGAAGAGGTACAGTCCCAAGAGACCCAGTACTTC. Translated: CASGLVEEVQSQETQYF.

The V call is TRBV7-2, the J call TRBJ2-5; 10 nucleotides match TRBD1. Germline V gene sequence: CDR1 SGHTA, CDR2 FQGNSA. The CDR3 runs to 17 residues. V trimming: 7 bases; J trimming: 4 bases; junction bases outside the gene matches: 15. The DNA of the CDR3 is TGTGCCAGCAACCTGTTCGGAGGGACAGGGGTCGGAGAGACCCAGTACTTC. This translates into CASNLFGGTGVGETQYF.

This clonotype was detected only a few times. CDR3: CASSLLAGVSNEQFF. CDR3 bases: TGTGCCAGCAGTTTACTAGCGGGAGTAAGCAATGAGCAGTTCTTC. The J gene is TRBJ2-1, the V gene TRBV27, with 10 positions matching TRBD2. This CDR3 has 15 amino acids. The germline gives CDR1 MNHEY, CDR2 SMNVEV (reference sequence). J was trimmed by 6 bases and V by 2 bases; bases with no gene match: 4.

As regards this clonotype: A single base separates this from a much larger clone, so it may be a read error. CDR3 sequence reads: CASSPRDRAEKLFF. The CDR3 nucleotides read TGTGCCAGCAGCCCCCGGGACAGGGCTGAAAAACTGTTTTTT. The chain links TRBV7-9 to TRBJ1-4; 9 nucleotides align to TRBD1. J lost 7 bases, V lost 5 bases, and 5 bases had no gene match. This CDR3 is 14 amino acids long. Germline V CDR1 and CDR2: SEHNR, FQNEAQ (reference sequence).

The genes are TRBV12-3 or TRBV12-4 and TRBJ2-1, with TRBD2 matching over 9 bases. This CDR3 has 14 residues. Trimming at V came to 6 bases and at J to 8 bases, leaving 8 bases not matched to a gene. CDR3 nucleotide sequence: TGTGCCAGCAGCTCTAGCGGGGACTGCTATGAGCAGTTCTTC. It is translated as CASSSSGDCYEQFF.

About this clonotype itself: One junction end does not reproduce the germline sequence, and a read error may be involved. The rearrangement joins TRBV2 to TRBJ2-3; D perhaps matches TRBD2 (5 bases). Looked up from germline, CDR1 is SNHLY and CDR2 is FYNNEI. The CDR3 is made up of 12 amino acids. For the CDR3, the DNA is TGTGTCAGCGCGGGTTACCCGGATACGCAGTATTTT. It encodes CVSAGYPDTQYF. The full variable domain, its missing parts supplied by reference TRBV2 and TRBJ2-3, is EPEVTQTPSHQVTQMGQEVILRCVPISNHLYFYWYRQILGQKVEFLVSFYNNEISEKSEIFDDQFSVERPDGSNFTLKIRSTKLEDSAMYFCVSAGYPDTQYFGPGTRLTVL.

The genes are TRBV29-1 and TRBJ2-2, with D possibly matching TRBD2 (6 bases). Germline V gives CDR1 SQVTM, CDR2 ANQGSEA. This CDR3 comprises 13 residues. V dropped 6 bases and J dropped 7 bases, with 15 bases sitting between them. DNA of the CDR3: TGCAGCGTCCCAAGGACCGGGGGCGGGGAGCTGTTTTTT. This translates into CSVPRTGGGELFF.

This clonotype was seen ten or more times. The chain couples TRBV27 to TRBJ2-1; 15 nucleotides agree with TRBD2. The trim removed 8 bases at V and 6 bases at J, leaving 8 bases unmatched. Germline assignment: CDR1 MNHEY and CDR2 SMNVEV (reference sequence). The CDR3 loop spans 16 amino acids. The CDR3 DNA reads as TGTGCCAGCGATCCGGGACTAGCGGGAGGTGCCAATGAGCAGTTCTTC. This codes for CASDPGLAGGANEQFF.

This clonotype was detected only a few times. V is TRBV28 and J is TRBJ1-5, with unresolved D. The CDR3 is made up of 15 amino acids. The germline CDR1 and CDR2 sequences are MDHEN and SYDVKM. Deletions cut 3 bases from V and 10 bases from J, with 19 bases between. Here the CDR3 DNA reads TGTGCCAGCAGTTTGAGGAGGACTACGCTCGAACCCCAGCATTTT. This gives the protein CASSLRRTTLEPQHF.

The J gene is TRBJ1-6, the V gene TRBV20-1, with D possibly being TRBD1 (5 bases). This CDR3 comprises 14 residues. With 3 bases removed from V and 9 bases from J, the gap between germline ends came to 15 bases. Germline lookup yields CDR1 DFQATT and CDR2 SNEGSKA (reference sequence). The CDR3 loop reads CSASLGQNFSPLHF. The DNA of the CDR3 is TGCAGTGCTAGCCTGGGGCAGAACTTTTCACCCCTCCACTTT.

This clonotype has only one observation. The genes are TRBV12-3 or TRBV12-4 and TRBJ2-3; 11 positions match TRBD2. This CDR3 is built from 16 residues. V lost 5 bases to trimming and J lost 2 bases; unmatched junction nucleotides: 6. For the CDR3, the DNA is TGTGCCAGCAGTCCTATACTAGCGGGAGTCACAGATACGCAGTATTTT. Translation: CASSPILAGVTDTQYF.

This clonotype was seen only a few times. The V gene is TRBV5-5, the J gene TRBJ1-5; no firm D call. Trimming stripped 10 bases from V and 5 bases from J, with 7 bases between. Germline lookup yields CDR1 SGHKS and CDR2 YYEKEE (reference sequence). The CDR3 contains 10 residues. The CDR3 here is CAVTDQPQHF. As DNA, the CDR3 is TGTGCCGTTACGGATCAGCCCCAGCATTTT. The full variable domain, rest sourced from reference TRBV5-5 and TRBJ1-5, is DAGVTQSPTHLIKTRGQQVTLRCSPISGHKSVSWYQQVLGQGPQFIFQYYEKEERGRGNFPDRFSARQFPNYSSELNVNALLLGDSALYLCAVTDQPQHFGDGTRLSIL.

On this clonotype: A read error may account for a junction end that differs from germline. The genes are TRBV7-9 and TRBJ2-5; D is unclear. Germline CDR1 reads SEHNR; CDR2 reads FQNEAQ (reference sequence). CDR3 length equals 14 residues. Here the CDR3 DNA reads TGTGCCAGCGGCTTATTAGCCGGCCAAGAGACCCAGTACTTC. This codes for CASGLLAGQETQYF.

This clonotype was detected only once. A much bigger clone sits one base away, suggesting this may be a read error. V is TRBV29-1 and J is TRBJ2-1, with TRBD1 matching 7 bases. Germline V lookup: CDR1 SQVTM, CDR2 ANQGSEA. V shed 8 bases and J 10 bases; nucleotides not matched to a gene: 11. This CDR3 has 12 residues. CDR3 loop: CSCQGGSYEQFF. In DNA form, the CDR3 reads TGCAGCTGCCAAGGGGGCTCGTACGAGCAGTTCTTC.